This T cell receptor beta chain is drawn from a study of tumor T cells in aggressive B-cell lymphoma. The CDR3 extends over 14 amino acids. Germline CDR1 and CDR2: LNHDA and SQIVND (reference sequence). The ends were cut back, 7 bases at V and 5 bases at J, with 17 bases in the middle. Here immunoSEQ multiplex PCR was the method, and the copy in TCRdb shows in-frame clones only, minus some. Of approximately 4,300 clones listed, around 85% are singletons. Sequenced: tumor tissue. The TCR was taken from an adult with diffuse large B cell lymphoma. V is TRBV19 and J is TRBJ1-2; no clear D gene. CDR3 nucleotides: TGTGCCAGTACCCCCGGAGGCAGCGGGTATGGCTACACCTTC. Translation: CASTPGGSGYGYTF.